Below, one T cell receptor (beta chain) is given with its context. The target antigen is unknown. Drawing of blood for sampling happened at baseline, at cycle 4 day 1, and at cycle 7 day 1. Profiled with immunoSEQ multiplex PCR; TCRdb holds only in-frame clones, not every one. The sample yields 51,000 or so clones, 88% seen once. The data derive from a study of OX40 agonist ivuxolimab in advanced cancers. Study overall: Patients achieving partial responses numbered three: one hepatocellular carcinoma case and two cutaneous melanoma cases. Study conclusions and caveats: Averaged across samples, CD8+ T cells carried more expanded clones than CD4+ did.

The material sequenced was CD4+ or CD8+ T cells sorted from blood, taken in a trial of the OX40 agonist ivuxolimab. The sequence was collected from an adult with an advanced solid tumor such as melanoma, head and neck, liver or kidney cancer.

The CDR3 loop reads CAWSAVLNSGNTIYF. DNA for the CDR3: TGTGCCTGGAGTGCGGTCCTCAACTCTGGAAACACCATATATTTT. This chain uses TRBV30 with TRBJ1-3, with no clear D. The ends were cut back, 1 base at V and 0 bases at J, with 10 bases in the middle. Looked up from germline, CDR1 is GTSNPN and CDR2 is SVGIG (reference sequence). The CDR3 is 15 amino acids.